Listed below are T cell receptor beta chains from one sample, sequenced in a study of T cell responses to AZD1222 COVID-19 vaccine. TCRdb keeps only in-frame clones here, not all; method: immunoSEQ multiplex PCR. The table has 120,000 or so clones, over 80% seen once. Sequenced here: peripheral blood, sampled on day 0 of AZD1222 vaccination. These receptors were taken from an adult in good health. Each CDR3 is given with its conserved first and last residue. D genes are given only for firm matches. The size entry is marked missing in some rows and otherwise reads once, few, many or a size class.

D gene	V gene	J gene	clone size	CDR3 protein	CDR3 DNA
-	TRBV18	TRBJ1-2	-	CASSPLTAEIRGYTF	TGTGCCAGCTCACCACTGACAGCAGAAATTCGGGGCTACACCTTC
-	TRBV29-1	TRBJ1-2	-	CSVDRLGYGYTF	TGCAGCGTTGACCGACTGGGCTATGGCTACACCTTC
TRBD2	TRBV4-2	TRBJ2-7	-	CASSPRVGGVNEQYF	TGTGCCAGCAGCCCGAGGGTCGGGGGGGTTAACGAGCAGTACTTC
TRBD1	TRBV5-5	TRBJ1-2	-	CASSFYRDRAYGYTF	TGTGCCAGCAGCTTTTACCGGGACAGGGCGTATGGCTACACCTTC
-	TRBV5-4	TRBJ2-7	-	CASSSDSYEQYF	TGTGCCAGCAGCTCCGACAGTTACGAGCAGTACTTC
-	TRBV6-5	TRBJ1-4	-	CASSQTATNEKLFF	TGTGCCAGCAGTCAGACTGCAACTAATGAAAAACTGTTTTTT
-	TRBV5-6	TRBJ1-4	once	CASSLGTAVELFF	TGTGCCAGCAGCTTGGGAACTGCCGTGGAACTGTTTTTT
-	TRBV4-1	TRBJ1-1	-	CASSQDYGVYAFF	TGCGCCAGCAGCCAAGATTACGGGGTGTACGCTTTCTTT
TRBD1	TRBV28	TRBJ1-5	-	CASSEGQGRNNQPQHF	TGTGCCAGCAGCGAAGGACAGGGGAGGAACAATCAGCCCCAGCATTTT
-	TRBV11-2	TRBJ2-3	-	CASSLEVALSTDTQYF	TGTGCCAGCAGCTTAGAGGTAGCGCTCAGCACAGATACGCAGTATTTT
-	TRBV30	TRBJ1-2	-	CAWSAGFRQGKDYGYTF	TGTGCCTGGAGTGCAGGGTTTAGGCAGGGTAAAGACTATGGCTACACCTTC
-	TRBV28	TRBJ1-5	once	CASSFTEPQHF	TGTGCCAGCAGTTTCACGGAGCCCCAGCATTTT
-	TRBV6-5	TRBJ2-5	-	CASSLASQETQYF	TGTGCCAGCAGTCTAGCGTCCCAAGAGACCCAGTACTTC
TRBD1	TRBV2	TRBJ2-2	few	CASRDREAGELFF	TGTGCCAGCAGGGACAGGGAAGCCGGGGAGCTGTTTTTT
-	TRBV11-3	TRBJ2-3	-	CASSLEGGSTDTQYF	TGTGCCAGCAGCTTGGAGGGGGGAAGCACAGATACGCAGTATTTT
-	TRBV28	TRBJ2-3	-	CASTPRSTSTDTQYF	TGTGCCAGCACTCCCAGGTCCACTAGCACAGATACGCAGTATTTT
TRBD2	TRBV5-1	TRBJ2-7	-	CASSLAGTSYEQYF	TGCGCCAGCAGCCTAGCCGGGACTAGCTACGAGCAGTACTTC
-	TRBV28	TRBJ1-1	-	CASSSGASLTEAFF	TGTGCCAGCAGTTCGGGGGCGAGTCTTACTGAAGCTTTCTTT
TRBD2	TRBV27	TRBJ2-1	-	CASSFASLAGGRNEQFF	TGTGCCAGCAGTTTTGCCTCCCTAGCGGGGGGGCGCAATGAGCAGTTCTTC
TRBD1	TRBV7-2	TRBJ1-1	-	CASSVGQAAYTEAFF	TGTGCCAGCAGCGTAGGACAGGCGGCGTACACTGAAGCTTTCTTT
-	TRBV12-3/TRBV12-4	TRBJ2-7	few	CASTWTGSYEQYF	TGTGCCAGCACCTGGACGGGCTCCTACGAGCAGTACTTC
TRBD1	TRBV27	TRBJ1-4	-	CASREGQYNEKLFF	TGTGCCAGCAGGGAGGGACAGTATAATGAAAAACTGTTTTTT
-	TRBV5-6	TRBJ1-2	-	CASSLHGVDYGYTF	TGTGCCAGCAGCTTGCATGGGGTCGACTATGGCTACACCTTC
-	TRBV2	TRBJ2-4	once	CATLNENIQYF	TGTGCCACCCTTAACGAGAACATTCAGTACTTC
-	TRBV5-1	TRBJ1-5	-	CASSPGSGSQPQHF	TGCGCCAGCAGCCCGGGGTCTGGGTCCCAGCCCCAGCATTTT
-	TRBV11-2	TRBJ1-1	-	CASSFGLEAFF	TGTGCCAGCAGCTTCGGGCTTGAAGCTTTCTTT
-	TRBV7-9	TRBJ2-7	-	CASSLAQGYEQYF	TGTGCCAGCAGCTTAGCGCAGGGCTACGAGCAGTACTTC
-	TRBV6-6	TRBJ1-3	-	CASRPLYTSGNTIYF	TGTGCCAGCAGACCCCTATACACCTCTGGAAACACCATATATTTT
TRBD1	TRBV28	TRBJ1-5	-	CASHTTRQGYYQPQHF	TGTGCCAGCCATACGACTCGACAGGGGTACTACCAGCCCCAGCATTTT
-	TRBV18	TRBJ2-1	-	CASSPRQGRDPYNEQFF	TGTGCCAGCTCACCACGCCAGGGACGAGACCCCTACAATGAGCAGTTCTTC
TRBD1	TRBV5-6	TRBJ2-6	-	CASSLRTGVSGANVLTF	TGTGCCAGCAGTTTACGTACAGGGGTCTCTGGGGCCAACGTCCTGACTTTC
-	TRBV15	TRBJ1-2	-	CATSIQGNYGYTF	TGTGCCACCAGCATTCAGGGTAACTATGGCTACACCTTC
-	TRBV29-1	TRBJ1-2	-	CSVRLLQGYYGYTF	TGCAGCGTTCGTCTCCTACAGGGTTACTATGGCTACACCTTC
-	TRBV3-1/TRBV3-2	TRBJ1-1	few	CASSQANREAFF	TGTGCCAGCAGCCAAGCAAACAGGGAAGCTTTCTTT
TRBD2	TRBV6-5	TRBJ2-1	-	CASSYTSGGQHEQFF	TGTGCCAGCAGCTATACTAGCGGGGGCCAGCATGAGCAGTTCTTC
-	TRBV18	TRBJ1-1	-	CASSPLSGVSTEAFF	TGTGCCAGCTCACCATTATCCGGGGTAAGCACTGAAGCTTTCTTT
TRBD2	TRBV6-1	TRBJ2-3	-	CASSESSAGGADTQYF	TGTGCCAGCAGTGAATCGTCAGCGGGAGGAGCAGATACGCAGTATTTT
TRBD1	TRBV4-2	TRBJ2-7	-	CASSQAAGTDFHF	TGTGCCAGCAGCCAGGCCGCCGGGACAGACTTCCACTTC